This T cell receptor beta chain was recovered during a study of cytomegalovirus exposure and HLA in healthy donors (dated by TCRdb to the late 2010s). Study-wide context: An earlier analysis of 550 to 700 of the donors reported roughly 300 Gb of sequence data and around 110 million unique TCR beta sequences from 190 million or so T cells. An early release that covered roughly 600 HLA-typed donors contained about 300 gigabases of sequencing data and 65 million to 100 million unique TCR sequences. The genetic ancestry cluster associated with self-reported Caucasian donors included approximately 85% of the approximately 430 genotyped donors. The study was designed to test whether signatures of past pathogen exposure could be identified by cataloging public T cell receptors. The study profiled the T cell repertoires of 500 to 800 subjects by immunosequencing and related them to cytomegalovirus serostatus. Besides the first cohort of more than 650 subjects, a separate validation cohort made up of roughly 120 different subjects was used. To predict cytomegalovirus infection status, the study brought together high-throughput TCR immunosequencing, statistical association of individual TCRs with disease status, and machine learning. A later analysis re-analyzed previously published TCR beta repertoires from 650 to 800 donors and added high-resolution HLA genotyping to study TCR occurrence patterns. In the later analysis, no new phenotypic data were used to find candidate immune exposures; instead, reliance was placed on TCR beta sequences and their occurrence across donors. An earlier analysis of around 540 of the donors applied high-throughput TCR beta sequencing to assess whether each TCR beta V gene segment acted as functional or pseudogenic. Donor age, sex, ethnicity and CMV serostatus were compiled alongside the repertoire data. Genome-wide SNP genotypes for about 55% of the 666 donors were used in a later genetic analysis, which treated that subset as a discovery cohort. All discovery cohort repertoires had been generated on a single sequencing platform. Both class I and class II loci were covered by HLA typing, at four-digit resolution. Typing coverage varied by locus: about 620-630 donors for A, B, C, DRB1 and DQB1; more than 500 for DQA1; approximately 610 for DPA1; some 470 for DPB1. Five DR-DQ haplotypes were treated as single units for association and clustering because of strong linkage in the cohort. Among 398 genotyped donors of the cohort, an average of about 240,000 unique TCR beta nucleotide sequences were sequenced per donor, around 20% of them non-productive.

CDR1 is given as SEHNR and CDR2 as FQNEAQ, both from the germline V gene (reference sequence). The junction shows trimming of 10 bases on V and 3 bases on J, plus 11 bases between the germline ends. The CDR3 runs 12 amino acids, cysteine and phenylalanine included. Solely the CDR3 DNA is kept, with 36 bases framed from the first base. What the research found in general, with its limitations: Only TCR beta chains were sequenced in this cohort, and the absence of alpha or paired-chain data limited detectable features. An association between a missense DCLRE1C variant and V-gene and J-gene trimming of TCR beta chains was found in a later genetic analysis and replicated in an independent cohort. A later analysis found that most CMV-associated TCR beta chains appeared HLA-restricted, with HLA associations seemingly driven largely by CMV exposure. At a false discovery rate of 0.05, a later analysis linked around 15,000 TCR beta sequences to specific HLA alleles. According to a later genetic analysis, donors in an Asian-associated ancestry cluster had fewer N-insertions in productive TCRs than the approximately 630-donor mean. Correlated functional status among segregating V segments might be attributable to linkage disequilibrium, but an unknown experimental factor could not be ruled out. Roughly uniform sequencing depth across donors was assumed in presence/absence analyses, although this assumption may not hold. In vitro tests confirmed that a few of the cytomegalovirus-associated TCR beta chains recognize cytomegalovirus antigens. A group of highly shared sequence variants was considered likely to be a technical artifact of the sequencing pipeline. Several of the top co-occurrence clusters appeared to be linked to parvovirus B19, influenza, CMV and Epstein-Barr virus, according to a later analysis. In an earlier analysis of roughly 560 of the donors, most TCR beta V segments were observed in productive rearrangements about 90% or about 30% of the time, broadly matching IMGT annotations. The classifier was reported to diagnose cytomegalovirus status with high specificity and sensitivity in both the original and validation cohorts. Over 15 rarely observed V segments, including chromosome 9 orphons, were excluded from the earlier analysis of a few hundred of the donors because counts were too low. Most TCR sequences were observed very rarely across donors, whereas some public TCRs were present in many individuals. Compared with equally common non-associated chains, HLA-associated TCR beta chains in a later analysis were more clonally expanded and had lower generation probabilities. In a later analysis, TCR association rates were found to vary across HLA loci, with the most associated TCRs seen for DRB1 alleles and the fewest for HLA-C alleles. Strong co-occurrence of HLA alleles, especially DR and DQ, made assigning TCR associations to individual alleles difficult. In the study, approximately 150 TCR beta chains were listed as associated with cytomegalovirus. For the cohort, immune exposure information was limited to CMV serostatus. Because the 87-base-pair reads could not distinguish some IMGT-functional V segments, including TRBV6-2 and TRBV6-3, those segments were excluded. According to the authors, the approach could potentially be generalized to other disease states and immunological phenotypes. Because some donors lacked HLA typing at each locus, the association tests relied only on the typed subset. A further reported finding was that TCR beta sequences accurately predicted the HLA-A and HLA-B alleles for most subjects in the first cohort.

In total, 600 or so healthy bone marrow donors made up the cohort. At the time of sampling, all cohort members were nominally healthy, though unrecorded immune exposures were likely present. The donor was CMV seronegative and belonged to the group of 352 seronegative cohort members. Every donor gave a peripheral blood sample, and the peripheral blood mononuclear cells from that sample were used for TCR beta sequencing. The Qiagen DNeasy Blood Extraction Kit was used to extract genomic DNA from the blood cell samples. The protocol used for the library was the immunoSEQ multiplex PCR assay. For the multiplex PCR, a mixture combining 60 forward primers for TCR Vbeta segments and 13 reverse primers for TCR Jbeta segments was used. Amplification of the CDR3 region of rearranged TCR beta genes was performed with a multiplex PCR assay on genomic DNA. The Illumina HiSeq System was used to sequence the amplified TCR beta libraries as 87-base-pair reads. Under the source paper's analysis protocol: A later analysis tallied some 79 million unique TCR beta chains across the 640 or so repertoires, and 10 million to 11 million of those chains were shared by two or more donors. A nearest-neighbor algorithm error-corrected the raw reads and collapsed the reads into unique sequences, merging closely related sequences to remove PCR and sequencing errors. CDR3 sequences were aligned to IMGT reference sequences to assign V, D and J gene segments. Each retained sequence needed at least a six-nucleotide match to both a V gene segment and a J gene segment. Rearrangements were classified as productive when the CDR3 lacked stop codons and remained in frame with V and J, and all other rearrangements were classified as non-productive. CDR3 was defined according to IMGT convention as the region running from the second conserved V-encoded cysteine to the conserved J-encoded phenylalanine. In an earlier analysis of more than 550 of the donors, sequences lacking an unambiguous match to a single V gene segment were excluded. An earlier analysis of over 450 of the donors classified V segments as functional when productive rearrangements were above 56.7% and as segregating when the standard deviation between donors was above 5%. A statistical classification framework was built to diagnose cytomegalovirus status from the catalog of TCR beta chain sequences. A later analysis assigned V and J genes by comparing TCR nucleotide sequences with IMGT/GENE-DB human TR gene sequences. Using the TCRdist pipeline, a later analysis assigned CDR3 sequences along with most-parsimonious VDJ recombination scenarios. In a later analysis, each TCR beta chain was defined by its CDR3 amino acid sequence together with its V-gene family, and reads without a unique V-gene family were excluded. To address suspected cross-contamination and a sequencing artifact, a later analysis removed 450 to 700 highly shared, low-generation-probability nucleotide sequences. In a later analysis, a clonal expansion index was calculated for each public chain from normalized within-repertoire ranks of inferred template counts. In a later analysis, generation probabilities were computed using a VDJ recombination model fitted to out-of-frame rearrangements, and the results were checked against IGoR. In a later analysis, TCR-TCR, TCR-HLA and TCR-CMV co-occurrence was scored with hypergeometric tests, and a repertoire-size bias correction was applied to TCR pairs. A later analysis estimated false discovery rates by permuting HLA or CMV assignments 20 times. In a later analysis, co-occurring TCRs were grouped using DBSCAN, and TCRdist sequence similarity was added for clustering within HLA-allele-positive subsets. For co-occurrence clustering, repertoires with fewer than 30,000 or more than 120,000 public chains were excluded, along with 5 or 6 repertoires with anomalous nucleotide sharing. Entries here come from immuneACCESS through TCRdb and include only in-frame sequences with V and J called. Some clones fail to appear in such tables; in the studies checked, an unresolved V gene covers under half of the shortfall, and the cause of the remainder is unknown. V and J calls and clone size are given by that table; D and trimming were obtained from the DNA. The sample yields fewer than 150,000 clones; roughly three quarters were counted once. 4.5% to 6% of the sample lies in the top ten.

The sample holds a few counts of this clone. No antigen is known for it. Base qualities were left out, and no much larger clone turns up one base away. The sequence joins TRBV7-9 to TRBJ2-3; a weak D assignment points to TRBD2 (6 bases agree). The TCR sequence derives from a woman in her 50s in good health and CMV-seronegative. The specimen sequenced was PBMCs. The sequenced DNA is TGTGCCACCCGGAGGGGAACAGATACGCAGTATTTT. It codes for CATRRGTDTQYF.